The rows below give T cell receptor beta chains drawn from one sample of a study of tumor-infiltrating lymphocytes in primary liver carcinoma. TCRdb reprocessed the multiplex PCR reads with MiXCR, giving one entry per CDR3 protein. The sample shows under 90,000 distinct CDR3 sequences, 72% of them seen only once. The sequencing sample was made of liver tumor tissue from sampling region 1. The receptors were sampled from a man aged 35-49 years with primary liver carcinoma and hepatitis B virus infection. CDR3s include the opening cysteine and the closing phenylalanine or tryptophan. The order of the fields is V gene, J gene, D gene, clone size, CDR3 protein, CDR3 DNA. The D gene is left open where the match is weak. A clone size is listed for some rows: how often the clone was seen (once, few, many), or a class if it is expanded.

>TRBV28|TRBJ2-1|TRBD2|.
CASKEAGDNGQFF
TGTGCGAGCAAAGAAGCGGGGGACAATGGGCAGTTCTTC
>TRBV29-1|TRBJ2-3|TRBD2|.
CSVSGGPVGDTRYF
TGCAGTGTTTCGGGAGGGCCGGTGGGAGATACGCGCTATTTT
>TRBV5-1|TRBJ2-1|TRBD2|.
CDSSLGTSNEQFF
TGTGACAGCAGCTTGGGGACTAGCAATGAGCAGTTCTTC
>TRBV6-5|TRBJ2-7|TRBD2|.
CASIWTGTSIYEQYF
TGTGCCAGCATTTGGACCGGGACTAGCATTTACGAGCAGTACTTC
>TRBV15|TRBJ2-1|.|.
CATSRDRGPNEQFF
TGTGCCACCAGCAGAGACCGGGGACCGAATGAGCAGTTCTTC
>TRBV29-1|TRBJ2-1|TRBD1|.
CSGLPGQGVDEELF
TGCAGCGGATTGCCGGGACAGGGGGTCGATGAGGAGTTATTC
>TRBV6-1|TRBJ2-7|.|.
CVSCEWVFYGQYF
TGTGTCAGCTGTGAATGGGTTTTCTACGGGCAATACTTC
>TRBV29-1|TRBJ2-3|.|.
CSVEGLGLITDTLYF
TGCAGCGTTGAGGGCCTTGGACTAATCACAGATACGCTGTATTTT
>TRBV6-2/TRBV6-3|TRBJ2-3|.|.
CASSFPNTEYF
TGTGCCAGCAGTTTTCCAAATACGGAGTATTTT
>TRBV11-2|TRBJ1-3|TRBD1|once
CASSPSDRGLNTIYF
TGCGCCAGCAGCCCTTCGGACAGGGGCCTAAACACCATATATTTT
>TRBV20-1|TRBJ2-1|TRBD2|.
CSARSRAGVRNEQFF
TGCAGTGCTAGAAGTCGAGCGGGAGTGAGGAATGAGCAGTTCTTC
>TRBV20-1|TRBJ2-2|.|.
CSARRQPGELFF
TGCAGTGCTAGACGGCAGCCCGGGGAGCTGTTTTTT
>TRBV11-3|TRBJ2-3|.|.
CASSLRGNTDTQYF
TGTGCCAGCAGTTTACGCGGGAACACAGATACACAGTATTTT
>TRBV6-1|TRBJ2-7|.|.
CASSEEVGGSYGQYF
TGTGCCAGCAGTGAAGAGGTGGGTGGTAGCTACGGGCAGTACTTC
>TRBV20-1|TRBJ2-3|.|.
CSAGGIPGADTQYF
TGCAGTGCCGGTGGCATCCCCGGCGCAGATACGCAGTATTTT
>TRBV7-3|TRBJ2-1|.|many
CASSLGINEQFF
TGTGCCAGCAGCTTAGGCATAAATGAGCAGTTCTTC
>TRBV4-1|TRBJ1-4|.|.
CANNQGQGTELFF
TGCGCCAACAACCAAGGGCAGGGTACGGAACTGTTTTTT
>TRBV12-3/TRBV12-4|TRBJ1-4|.|many
CASSSDSTEKLFF
TGTGCCAGCAGTTCGGACAGCACCGAAAAACTGTTTTTT
>TRBV11-2|TRBJ2-1|.|.
CASSLVSGCSRQETQFF
TGCGCCAGCAGCTTAGTCAGTGGGTGCAGTCGGCAAGAGACCCAGTTCTTC
>TRBV11-2|TRBJ1-1|.|.
CASITAGYVTEVFF
TGTGCCAGCATCACAGCCGGTTACGTAACTGAAGTTTTCTTT
>TRBV6-6|TRBJ2-5|TRBD1|many
CASSHAYRDSDQETQYF
TGTGCCAGCAGCCACGCATACCGGGACAGCGACCAAGAGACCCAGTACTTC
>TRBV11-2|TRBJ2-3|.|.
CASRTLRGRRPTSTDTQYF
TGTGCCAGCAGGACTCTTCGAGGCAGGAGACCTACTAGCACAGATACGCAGTATTTT
>TRBV7-3|TRBJ2-1|.|many
CASSPKGGTYNEQFF
TGTGCCAGCAGCCCCAAAGGGGGGACCTACAATGAGCAGTTCTTC
>TRBV29-1|TRBJ1-1|.|.
CSVPVNTEALF
TGCAGCGTGCCGGTGAACACTGAAGCTCTCTTT
>TRBV28|TRBJ1-1|TRBD1|many
CASSLRTGWTEAFF
TGTGCCAGCAGTCTCCGGACAGGTTGGACTGAAGCTTTCTTT
>TRBV29-1|TRBJ1-1|.|.
CSAQKLTWEGGAFF
TGCAGCGCCCAGAAGCTGACCTGGGAGGGTGGAGCTTTCTTT
>TRBV5-5|TRBJ2-4|.|.
CARSLEAGANTQYF
TGTGCCAGAAGCCTAGAGGCCGGGGCGAACACTCAGTACTTC
>TRBV29-1|TRBJ2-7|TRBD2|once
CSVESRGRITGLEDEQYF
TGCAGCGTTGAAAGTCGCGGGAGAATTACCGGCCTGGAGGATGAGCAGTACTTC
>TRBV12-3/TRBV12-4|TRBJ2-5|.|once
CASSSPVAQETQYF
TGTGCCAGCAGTTCCCCAGTCGCACAAGAGACCCAGTACTTC
>TRBV4-1|TRBJ2-1|.|.
CASTVREQVVSEQFF
TGCGCCAGCACTGTCCGGGAACAGGTTGTGAGTGAGCAGTTCTTC
>TRBV11-2|TRBJ2-1|.|many
CASSTRQGGGEQFF
TGTGCCAGCAGCACTCGACAGGGAGGCGGTGAGCAGTTCTTC
>TRBV29-1|TRBJ2-1|TRBD2|.
CGVRLAGSYNEQFF
TGCGGCGTTCGACTAGCGGGCTCATACAATGAGCAGTTCTTC
>TRBV28|TRBJ2-4|.|many
CASNTLENIQYF
TGTGCCAGCAATACACTTGAAAACATTCAGTACTTC
>TRBV12-3/TRBV12-4|TRBJ2-1|.|many
CASTLRGYNEQFF
TGTGCCAGCACCTTACGGGGATACAATGAGCAGTTCTTC
>TRBV5-1|TRBJ1-2|.|many
CASSLGDNYGYTF
TGCGCCAGCAGCTTGGGGGACAACTATGGCTACACCTTC
>TRBV24-1|TRBJ1-2|.|.
CATSDPRGGPRGYTF
TGTGCCACCAGTGATCCCCGAGGGGGGCCGCGTGGCTACACCTTC
>TRBV11-1|TRBJ2-7|.|.
CASSSRDSVYEQYF
TGTGCCAGCAGCTCACGGGACTCAGTCTACGAGCAGTACTTC
>TRBV6-2/TRBV6-3|TRBJ2-5|.|.
CACSYGAQETQYF
TGTGCCTGCAGTTACGGCGCCCAAGAGACCCAGTACTTC
>TRBV4-2|TRBJ1-5|TRBD1|many
CASSLGQGAGQPQHF
TGTGCCAGCAGCCTCGGACAGGGGGCCGGTCAGCCCCAGCATTTT
>TRBV14|TRBJ2-7|.|.
CASSSRGLDSYEQYF
TGTGCCAGCAGCTCCCGGGGACTGGACTCCTACGAACAGTACTTC
>TRBV4-2|TRBJ2-3|.|.
CASSHDKGQESDTQYF
TGTGCCAGCAGCCATGATAAGGGGCAGGAGTCAGATACGCAGTATTTT
>TRBV30|TRBJ1-2|TRBD1|.
CAWGAIPDRGHRGYTF
TGTGCCTGGGGTGCAATACCTGACAGGGGTCACCGAGGCTATACCTTC
>TRBV14|TRBJ2-1|.|.
CARSRNYNEQFF
TGTGCCCGCAGTCGAAACTACAATGAGCAGTTCTTC
>TRBV30|TRBJ2-5|.|many
CAWSEDETQYF
TGTGCCTGGAGCGAGGATGAGACCCAGTACTTC
>TRBV11-3|TRBJ2-5|.|.
CASSPDTAHGTQYF
TGTGCCAGCAGCCCCGATACAGCGCATGGTACCCAATACTTC
>TRBV11-2|TRBJ1-4|.|large
CASSLEVGDEKLFF
TGTGCCAGCAGCTTAGAGGTTGGGGACGAAAAACTGTTTTTT
>TRBV25-1|TRBJ2-1|.|few
CASSDLGVSYNEQFF
TGTGCCAGCAGTGATTTGGGGGTCTCCTACAATGAGCAGTTCTTC
>TRBV10-2|TRBJ2-1|.|.
CPSSGTPQSNEQFF
TGCCCCAGCAGTGGTACCCCCCAGAGCAATGAGCAGTTCTTC
>TRBV28|TRBJ1-5|.|.
CASSLESVNQPQHF
TGTGCCAGCAGTTTAGAGTCCGTCAATCAGCCCCAGCATTTT
>TRBV28|TRBJ2-7|.|.
CARSSRTPVRF
TGTGCCAGGTCTAGTAGGACGCCCGTCCGCTTC
>TRBV2|TRBJ1-5|.|.
CASRGFDSNQPQHF
TGTGCCAGCAGGGGGTTTGATAGCAATCAGCCCCAGCATTTT
>TRBV4-1|TRBJ1-6|.|.
CASSQESRGSPLHF
TGCGCTAGCAGCCAAGAGAGCAGGGGTTCACCCCTCCACTTT
>TRBV6-5|TRBJ2-4|TRBD2|.
CTSSRSGKDIQYF
TGTACCAGCAGTAGGAGCGGGAAAGACATTCAGTACTTC